A single sample is the source of the 2 T cell receptor beta chains below, sequenced in a study of CD4 T cells in relation to SARS-CoV-2 and coronaviruses. Unexposed donor CD4+ T cells date from about 2010-2018, before the COVID-19 pandemic. TCRdb's table, derived via immunoSEQ multiplex PCR, lists solely in-frame clones and lacks some. The sample contains about 59,000 clones, roughly 85% of which appear only once. Sequences were obtained from memory CD4+ T cells from PBMCs. The source is a human donor in good health.

This chain joins TRBV15 and TRBJ2-1, with 12 bases fitting TRBD2. The CDR3 covers 17 residues. Germline V CDR1 and CDR2: LNHNV, YYDKDF (reference sequence). Losses at the gene ends were 5 bases for V and 1 base for J; bases not matched to a gene: 6. CDR3 DNA: TGTGCCACCAGCGGATCCGGGACTAGCGGGTCCTACAATGAGCAGTTCTTC. Translation: CATSGSGTSGSYNEQFF.

This chain connects TRBV7-8 to TRBJ1-3, with TRBD1 matching 10 bases. CDR3 length: 16 amino acids. The trim removed 5 bases at V and 5 bases at J, leaving 9 bases unmatched. Germline V CDR1 and CDR2: SGHVS, FQNEAQ. The CDR3 region is CASSTRGQGFRNTIYF. CDR3 coding DNA: TGTGCCAGCAGCACCCGGGGACAGGGGTTTAGAAACACCATATATTTT.